The text below deals with one T cell receptor (beta chain). The record originates from a study of cytomegalovirus exposure and HLA in healthy donors. Germline V gives CDR1 SGHNT, CDR2 YYREEE (reference sequence). CDR3 length: 15 residues. V trimming: 6 bases; J trimming: 1 base; junction bases outside the gene matches: 7. The assay was immunoSEQ multiplex PCR, and TCRdb's table has in-frame clones only and misses some. The table includes around 140,000 clones, approximately 94% detected once. The source of this sequence is a young man in good health and CMV-seropositive. The sequenced sample consisted of PBMCs. This rearrangement joins TRBV5-4 to TRBJ2-1; 7 positions agree with TRBD1. Here the CDR3 reads CASNTQGWSYNEQFF. The CDR3 DNA follows: TGTGCCAGCAATACACAGGGGTGGTCCTACAATGAGCAGTTCTTC.